What follows describes a single T cell receptor (beta chain). PCR amplification relied on 60 Vbeta primers (plus 13 Jbeta primers). Assay used: immunoSEQ multiplex PCR; TCRdb lists only in-frame clones, some missing. The sample shows approximately 100,000 clones, roughly 69% of them seen only once. These data are taken from a study of cytomegalovirus exposure and HLA in healthy donors. Sequences were obtained from PBMCs. The receptor's source is a man younger than 45 in good health and CMV-seropositive.

Here the CDR3 reads CASSPGDFYGYTF. In DNA, the CDR3 is TGTGCCAGCAGCCCCGGGGACTTTTATGGCTACACCTTC. The chain couples TRBV6-1 to TRBJ1-2, with D possibly being TRBD1 (5 bases). CDR3 length: 13 amino acids. Per germline, CDR1 MNHNS and CDR2 SASEGT. V lost 6 bases to trimming and J lost 5 bases, with 13 bases between them.